These T cell receptor beta chains were read from a single sample in a study of blood T cell repertoires in COVID-19. The table came from immunoSEQ multiplex PCR; TCRdb's copy has only in-frame clones and leaves some out. The sample contains about 240,000 clones, around 84% of which appear only once. Sequencing was done on a sample of peripheral blood. These receptors all come from a woman under 30 with acute or convalescent COVID-19. The CDR3 runs from the conserved cysteine through the conserved F or W. D genes are given only for firm matches. Some rows mark clone size as missing; the rest say once, few, many or name a class of expanded clone.

j_call	d_call	v_call	clone_size	cdr3_nt	cdr3_aa
TRBJ1-4	TRBD1	TRBV5-1	-	TGCGCCAGCAGCCAGGGGGCGCGGGAAAAACTGTTTTTT	CASSQGAREKLFF
TRBJ2-5	TRBD2	TRBV3-1/TRBV3-2	-	TGTGCCAGCAGCCAAGATTTGGCGGGGGGCGGGACCCAGTACTTC	CASSQDLAGGGTQYF
TRBJ1-5	-	TRBV30	few	TGTGCCTGGAGTAGGGGAGGGAATAGCAATCAGCCCCAGCATTTT	CAWSRGGNSNQPQHF
TRBJ2-7	-	TRBV2	-	TGTGCCAGCAGAGTAGGTCTAGCGACCTACGAGCAGTACTTC	CASRVGLATYEQYF
TRBJ1-6	-	TRBV9	-	TGTGCCAGCAGCGTAGAAGGGGTTTCAAATTCACCCCTCCACTTT	CASSVEGVSNSPLHF
TRBJ1-5	-	TRBV29-1	-	TGCAGCGTTGTGGAGGTCCTCGGTCAGCCCCAGCATTTT	CSVVEVLGQPQHF
TRBJ2-5	TRBD2	TRBV30	-	TGTGCCTGGAACATGGGAGGGGAAGAGACCCAGTACTTC	CAWNMGGEETQYF
TRBJ2-3	-	TRBV21-1	-	TGTGCCAGCAGCAAATTGCCGGACAACAGCACAGATACGCAGTATTTT	CASSKLPDNSTDTQYF
TRBJ2-3	TRBD1	TRBV6-4	-	TGTGCCAGCAGTGACTCGACAGGGCCAGCAGATACGCAGTATTTT	CASSDSTGPADTQYF
TRBJ1-3	-	TRBV5-1	-	TGCGCCAGCAGCATACAGGGATCCTCTGGAAACACCATATATTTT	CASSIQGSSGNTIYF
TRBJ2-7	TRBD2	TRBV7-2	once	TGTGCCAGCAGCTTAGTGGGCCCGGGACTAGCGGGGAAGGGCTACGAGCAGTACTTC	CASSLVGPGLAGKGYEQYF
TRBJ1-6	TRBD1	TRBV3-1/TRBV3-2	few	TGTGCCAGCAGACTGAACACAGGGGCAAATTCACCCCTCCACTTT	CASRLNTGANSPLHF
TRBJ1-1	-	TRBV9	-	TGTGCCAGCAGCCCACACCCCCTAGATGTGAACACTGAAGCTTTCTTT	CASSPHPLDVNTEAFF
TRBJ2-3	-	TRBV4-1	-	TGCGCCAGCAGCCAAGAAGCAGCGGCCAGCACAGATACGCAGTATTTT	CASSQEAAASTDTQYF
TRBJ1-2	-	TRBV6-5	-	TGTGCCAGCAGGAGTGAGCCCCGGGGTGTCTATGGCTACACCTTC	CASRSEPRGVYGYTF
TRBJ1-2	TRBD1	TRBV7-2	-	TGTGCCAGCAGCCTCACAGGGGGTAACTATGGCTACACCTTC	CASSLTGGNYGYTF
TRBJ1-2	-	TRBV4-1	-	TGCGCCAGCAGCCCCGACAGCTATGGCTACACCTTC	CASSPDSYGYTF
TRBJ1-1	-	TRBV14	once	TGTGCCAGCAGCCCCACAGACAGCTGGAACACTGAAGCTTTCTTT	CASSPTDSWNTEAFF
TRBJ2-3	TRBD1	TRBV7-6	-	TGTGCCATCCGACAGGGGAGCACAGATACGCAGTATTTT	CAIRQGSTDTQYF
TRBJ2-2	TRBD2	TRBV9	once	TGTGCCAGCAGCACGGGACTAGCGGGAAGCACCGGGGAGCTGTTTTTT	CASSTGLAGSTGELFF
TRBJ1-6	TRBD1	TRBV7-2	few	TGTGCCAGCAGCTTAGTTGCCCCCACTCCGGGGACAGGAGGTTCACCCCTCCACTTT	CASSLVAPTPGTGGSPLHF
TRBJ1-2	-	TRBV4-3	few	TGCGCCAGCAGCCAAGATCGGATGGGCGCGGGGGGCTACACCTTC	CASSQDRMGAGGYTF
TRBJ2-1	TRBD2	TRBV6-6	-	TGTGCCAGCAGTCCATACCGGAGGACTAGCGGGAATTATTTATTAAATGAGCAGTTCTTC	CASSPYRRTSGNYLLNEQFF
TRBJ1-1	-	TRBV6-5	-	TGTGCCAGCAGTTGGGCTCGGAACACTGAAGCTTTCTTT	CASSWARNTEAFF
TRBJ2-1	TRBD2	TRBV9	-	TGTGCCAGCAGCCCCCGCGGGGGGCTAGCGGGGAATGAGCAGTTCTTC	CASSPRGGLAGNEQFF
TRBJ1-1	-	TRBV30	-	TGTGCCTGGAGTGTATCAGGGGCGGGGGACACTGAAGCTTTCTTT	CAWSVSGAGDTEAFF
TRBJ2-3	-	TRBV4-2	-	TGTGCCAGCAGCCTAGGGATAGCGGAGCCCACAGATACGCAGTATTTT	CASSLGIAEPTDTQYF
TRBJ1-2	TRBD1	TRBV2	-	TGTGCCAGCACACGACAGGGAAGGTTTGGCTACACCTTC	CASTRQGRFGYTF
TRBJ1-6	-	TRBV7-3	-	TGTGCCAGCAGCGAAGCCGGGGGAGAGAATTCACCCCTCCACTTT	CASSEAGGENSPLHF
TRBJ2-7	TRBD1	TRBV6-6	-	TGTGCCAGCAGTTATTCGGGACAGGGTAGGAACGAGCAGTACTTC	CASSYSGQGRNEQYF
TRBJ1-1	TRBD1	TRBV6-4	-	TGTGCCAGCAGTGAGTTTGGCGGGACAGCGAACACTGAAGCTTTCTTT	CASSEFGGTANTEAFF
TRBJ2-1	-	TRBV25-1	-	TGTGCCAGCAGTGAGGGAGGGGGTGAGCAGTTCTTC	CASSEGGGEQFF
TRBJ1-4	-	TRBV6-5	few	TGTGCCAGCAGGGAGGGACGTGTAGGTGAAAAACTGTTTTTT	CASREGRVGEKLFF
TRBJ1-1	-	TRBV14	-	TGTGCCAGCAGCCCTCGACAGGCCCCGAACACTGAAGCTTTCTTT	CASSPRQAPNTEAFF
TRBJ1-5	TRBD1	TRBV2	few	TGTGCCAGCAGACAGGGGACGTTTAGCAATCAGCCCCAGCATTTT	CASRQGTFSNQPQHF
TRBJ2-1	TRBD1	TRBV7-6	-	TGTGCCAGCAGCTTAGTCGGGACAGGAAACGTGGGCGAGCAGTTCTTC	CASSLVGTGNVGEQFF
TRBJ1-5	-	TRBV28	few	TGTGCCAGCAGTTTGTCAGGGCCTCAGCCCCAGCATTTT	CASSLSGPQPQHF
TRBJ1-3	-	TRBV18	few	TGTGCCAGCTCACCACAGGGGTGGGGCTCTGGAAACACCATATATTTT	CASSPQGWGSGNTIYF
TRBJ2-3	-	TRBV28	-	TGTGCCAGCAACCCACAAGGTCGGAGAGGGGATACGCAGTATTTT	CASNPQGRRGDTQYF